The sample holds many counts of the clone carrying this T cell receptor beta chain. What it binds is unknown. An oligo carrying a UMI was ligated to the cDNA 3' end. The first PCR ran approximately 4 cycles with an equimolar RC1.1 and RC1.2 beta primer mix. Each CDR3 protein gets one entry after TCRdb re-called the UMI-ligation and nested PCR reads with MiXCR. This table holds approximately 57,000 distinct CDR3 sequences, more than 9% found once. Trimming removed 1 base from V and 1 base from J, with 9 bases in between. Germline loops: CDR1 DFQATT, CDR2 SNEGSKA (reference sequence). The CDR3 extends over 14 amino acids. Known numbers of the T cell clone KT2 were added to PBMC. KT2 cells were mixed with fixed PBMC numbers at varying ratios. This record belongs to a study of quantifying T cell responses using KT2 cells. Across the whole study: cDNA was made from DNase-treated RNA using alpha and beta constant primers.

Study-wide results and caveats: The number of KT2 alpha and beta sequences was a linear function of input KT2 cells.

This TCR was recovered from a human donor. The chain uses TRBV20-1 and TRBJ2-3, with D possibly TRBD2 on 6 matching bases. The sequenced material came from PBMCs spiked with cells of the T cell clone KT2. Here the CDR3 DNA reads TGCAGTGCTAGAGTTGAGCGGGGCACAGATACGCAGTATTTT. As protein: CSARVERGTDTQYF.